This T cell receptor (beta chain) came from a study of radiotherapy plus CTLA-4 blockade in lung cancer. Overall study findings and caveats: Clones of tumor-derived TCRs expanded in blood after radiotherapy plus ipilimumab.

Assay: immunoSEQ multiplex PCR; the TCRdb copy retains only in-frame clones and omits some. The sample includes 85,000 to 90,000 clones, approximately 75% of them seen just once. Focal radiation with ipilimumab CTLA-4 blockade was given to patients with chemo-refractory metastatic non-small-cell lung cancer. The CDR3 has 16 amino acids. V lost 1 base, J lost 6 bases, and 8 bases stayed unmatched. The V gene's germline CDR1 is SEHNR and CDR2 FQNEAQ (reference sequence). For this clone: What it recognizes is unknown.

Sequenced here: peripheral blood, sampled from a patient treated with radiotherapy plus ipilimumab. The clonotype comes from a human donor with non-small cell lung cancer that progressed on radiotherapy plus ipilimumab. The V call is TRBV7-9, the J call TRBJ2-3; 9 bases align to TRBD2. The CDR3 here is CASSLGLAVGWDTQYF. The CDR3 DNA reads TGTGCCAGCAGCTTAGGACTAGCGGTTGGTTGGGATACGCAGTATTTT.